These T cell receptor beta chains were read from a single sample in a study of Graves' ophthalmopathy and Graves' hyperthyroidism. TCRdb recomputed calls from the multiplex PCR reads with MiXCR, one row per CDR3 protein. This sample carries hundreds of thousands of distinct CDR3 sequences, over 40% of them seen once, and the ten largest clones take over 2.5%. Sequencing was carried out using peripheral blood. These receptors all stem from an adult man with Graves' ophthalmopathy. Each CDR3 is given with its conserved first and last residue. The D gene is left open where the match is weak. Some rows have no size entry. The others give once, few or many, or a class for an expanded clone.

CDR3: CAISALAGDQETQYF
DNA: TGTGCCATCAGTGCGTTAGCGGGGGACCAAGAGACCCAGTACTTC
J: TRBJ2-5
size: NA
V: TRBV10-3
D: TRBD2

CDR3: CASSPGRLYEQYF
DNA: TGTGCCAGCAGCCCGGGGCGTCTCTACGAGCAGTACTTC
J: TRBJ2-7
size: NA
V: TRBV9
D: NA

CDR3: CATQTGTVSYEQYF
DNA: TGTGCCACACAGACCGGGACAGTCTCCTACGAGCAGTACTTC
J: TRBJ2-7
size: many
V: TRBV10-3
D: TRBD1

CDR3: CARRALGMNYGYTF
DNA: TGTGCCAGAAGGGCCCTGGGGATGAACTATGGCTACACCTTC
J: TRBJ1-2
size: many
V: TRBV2
D: NA

CDR3: CASSYRGTGSPLHF
DNA: TGTGCCAGCAGTTATAGGGGCACCGGGTCACCCCTCCACTTT
J: TRBJ1-6
size: many
V: TRBV6-5
D: NA

CDR3: CASSRGQGAAYEQYF
DNA: TGTGCCAGCAGTAGAGGACAGGGGGCGGCCTACGAGCAGTACTTC
J: TRBJ2-7
size: many
V: TRBV12-3/TRBV12-4
D: TRBD1

CDR3: CSARTRTSRDMQFF
DNA: TGCAGTGCTAGAACCCGGACTAGCCGCGACATGCAGTTCTTC
J: TRBJ2-1
size: NA
V: TRBV20-1
D: TRBD2

CDR3: CSALRSGHDTYEQYF
DNA: TGCAGTGCCCTTCGGTCAGGGCACGACACCTACGAGCAGTACTTC
J: TRBJ2-7
size: NA
V: TRBV20-1
D: NA

CDR3: CASSTGQGDQETQYF
DNA: TGTGCCAGCAGCACAGGACAGGGTGACCAAGAGACCCAGTACTTC
J: TRBJ2-5
size: many
V: TRBV2
D: TRBD1

CDR3: CASSSTKNTEAFF
DNA: TGTGCCAGCTCATCGACAAAGAACACTGAAGCTTTCTTT
J: TRBJ1-1
size: few
V: TRBV18
D: NA

CDR3: CAISENRGGLINEKLFF
DNA: TGTGCCATCAGTGAAAACAGGGGGGGGCTGATAAATGAAAAACTGTTTTTT
J: TRBJ1-4
size: once
V: TRBV10-3
D: TRBD1

CDR3: CASRQYAGQPQHF
DNA: TGTGCCAGCAGACAATACGCGGGTCAGCCCCAGCATTTT
J: TRBJ1-5
size: NA
V: TRBV10-3
D: NA

CDR3: CASSDRDHHYEQYF
DNA: TGTGCCAGCAGCGACCGGGACCACCACTACGAGCAGTACTTC
J: TRBJ2-7
size: many
V: TRBV7-8
D: NA

CDR3: CASSLDLGRYGYTF
DNA: TGCGCCAGCAGCCTGGACTTAGGTCGGTATGGCTACACCTTC
J: TRBJ1-2
size: many
V: TRBV10-2
D: NA

CDR3: CSAKTVLSYEQYF
DNA: TGCAGTGCCAAGACGGTTCTCTCCTACGAGCAGTACTTC
J: TRBJ2-7
size: many
V: TRBV20-1
D: NA

CDR3: CSASRASNSPLHF
DNA: TGCAGTGCTAGCAGGGCATCTAATTCACCCCTCCACTTT
J: TRBJ1-6
size: NA
V: TRBV20-1
D: NA

CDR3: CSTGEANYGYTF
DNA: TGCAGCACAGGGGAAGCTAACTATGGCTACACCTTC
J: TRBJ1-2
size: NA
V: TRBV29-1
D: TRBD1

CDR3: CASSLVEGAYGYTF
DNA: TGTGCCAGCAGCTTAGTGGAGGGGGCCTATGGCTACACCTTC
J: TRBJ1-2
size: NA
V: TRBV7-9
D: TRBD1

CDR3: CASSVESGRSTQHF
DNA: TGTGCCAGCAGCGTAGAATCAGGGCGATCGACCCAGCATTTT
J: TRBJ1-5
size: NA
V: TRBV9
D: NA

CDR3: CASGTSGRTNTGELFF
DNA: TGTGCCAGCGGTACTAGCGGGAGGACGAACACCGGGGAGCTGTTTTTT
J: TRBJ2-2
size: NA
V: TRBV13
D: TRBD2

CDR3: CASSPTTGLNTEASF
DNA: TGTGCCAGCAGCCCAACGACAGGTTTGAACACTGAAGCTTCCTTT
J: TRBJ1-1
size: NA
V: TRBV7-6
D: NA

CDR3: CASSYRPGQGNYEQYF
DNA: TGTGCCAGCAGTTACCGACCGGGACAGGGAAACTACGAGCAGTACTTC
J: TRBJ2-7
size: few
V: TRBV9
D: TRBD1

CDR3: CASSMARVDSPLHF
DNA: TGTGCCAGTAGTATGGCCAGGGTCGATTCACCCCTCCACTTT
J: TRBJ1-6
size: many
V: TRBV19
D: NA

CDR3: CASSQDWISQETQYF
DNA: TGTGCCAGCAGCCAAGACTGGATAAGTCAAGAGACCCAGTACTTC
J: TRBJ2-5
size: few
V: TRBV4-2
D: NA

CDR3: CSVAGGADTQYF
DNA: TGCAGCGTTGCAGGAGGGGCAGATACGCAGTATTTT
J: TRBJ2-3
size: few
V: TRBV29-1
D: NA

CDR3: CASSKPGTGMGETQYF
DNA: TGCGCCAGCAGCAAACCGGGGACAGGGATGGGAGAGACCCAGTACTTC
J: TRBJ2-5
size: few
V: TRBV4-1
D: TRBD1

CDR3: CASSFRDRHYEQYF
DNA: TGTGCCAGCAGCTTCCGGGACAGGCACTACGAGCAGTACTTC
J: TRBJ2-7
size: many
V: TRBV11-1
D: TRBD1

CDR3: CASRAQGGWPQHF
DNA: TGTGCCAGCAGGGCTCAGGGCGGTTGGCCCCAGCATTTT
J: TRBJ1-5
size: NA
V: TRBV10-3
D: NA

CDR3: CAISESGRGHGYTF
DNA: TGTGCCATCAGTGAGTCAGGCAGGGGTCATGGCTACACCTTC
J: TRBJ1-2
size: NA
V: TRBV10-3
D: NA

CDR3: CSVVAGGFGANVLTF
DNA: TGCAGCGTGGTCGCAGGGGGGTTTGGGGCCAACGTCCTGACTTTC
J: TRBJ2-6
size: NA
V: TRBV29-1
D: NA

CDR3: CASSPGFGTTNEKLFF
DNA: TGTGCCAGCAGCCCCGGATTTGGGACAACTAATGAAAAACTGTTTTTT
J: TRBJ1-4
size: few
V: TRBV11-2
D: NA

CDR3: CASGPSRGKTQYF
DNA: TGTGCTAGTGGACCCTCCAGGGGGAAGACCCAGTACTTC
J: TRBJ2-5
size: few
V: TRBV12-5
D: TRBD1

CDR3: CASGSQLRYEQYF
DNA: TGTGCCAGCGGCTCCCAGTTGCGCTACGAGCAGTACTTC
J: TRBJ2-7
size: NA
V: TRBV7-2
D: NA

CDR3: CSAVTPGDGYTF
DNA: TGCAGTGCTGTGACTCCGGGGGATGGCTACACCTTC
J: TRBJ1-2
size: many
V: TRBV20-1
D: NA

CDR3: CASTPRSDQPQHF
DNA: TGTGCCAGCACCCCTCGCTCCGATCAGCCCCAGCATTTT
J: TRBJ1-5
size: many
V: TRBV12-3/TRBV12-4
D: NA

CDR3: CASSEIGGAGNTEAFF
DNA: TGTGCCAGCAGTGAGATCGGGGGCGCAGGGAACACTGAAGCTTTCTTT
J: TRBJ1-1
size: NA
V: TRBV12-3/TRBV12-4
D: NA

CDR3: CSVGGRQNTEAFF
DNA: TGCAGCGTTGGAGGAAGACAGAACACTGAAGCTTTCTTT
J: TRBJ1-1
size: NA
V: TRBV29-1
D: NA

CDR3: CASSEGGGHPGEGYTF
DNA: TGTGCCAGCAGTGAGGGGGGGGGACACCCCGGGGAAGGCTACACCTTC
J: TRBJ1-2
size: NA
V: TRBV2
D: NA

CDR3: CASSDYRDWGRETQYF
DNA: TGTGCCAGTAGTGACTACCGGGACTGGGGGCGAGAGACCCAGTACTTC
J: TRBJ2-5
size: NA
V: TRBV19
D: NA

CDR3: CSVKPQWAEQYF
DNA: TGCAGCGTAAAACCCCAGTGGGCCGAGCAGTACTTC
J: TRBJ2-7
size: many
V: TRBV29-1
D: NA

CDR3: CASSQDRVREGPYEQYF
DNA: TGTGCCAGCAGCCAAGATCGTGTCCGGGAGGGTCCCTACGAGCAGTACTTC
J: TRBJ2-7
size: NA
V: TRBV14
D: TRBD2

CDR3: CASSQGAGINSPLHF
DNA: TGTGCCAGCAGCCAAGGGGCAGGTATAAATTCACCCCTCCACTTT
J: TRBJ1-6
size: many
V: TRBV4-2
D: NA

CDR3: CSVFGGGVLTDTQYF
DNA: TGCAGCGTATTCGGGGGGGGCGTATTAACAGATACGCAGTATTTT
J: TRBJ2-3
size: few
V: TRBV29-1
D: TRBD2

CDR3: CASRKLGTGRNYGYTF
DNA: TGTGCCAGCAGAAAACTAGGGACAGGGAGGAACTATGGCTACACCTTC
J: TRBJ1-2
size: NA
V: TRBV2
D: TRBD1

CDR3: CASRVMGQGYSPLHF
DNA: TGTGCCAGCAGAGTAATGGGACAGGGATATTCACCCCTCCACTTT
J: TRBJ1-6
size: few
V: TRBV5-1
D: TRBD1

CDR3: CASSLRVRSSGNTIYF
DNA: TGTGCCAGCAGCTTACGAGTAAGGTCCTCTGGAAACACCATATATTTT
J: TRBJ1-3
size: many
V: TRBV7-9
D: NA

CDR3: CASSSGQGREETQYF
DNA: TGTGCCAGCAGCTCGGGACAGGGAAGGGAAGAGACCCAGTACTTC
J: TRBJ2-5
size: many
V: TRBV7-3
D: TRBD1

CDR3: CATSEDTQYF
DNA: TGTGCCACCAGTGAAGATACGCAGTATTTT
J: TRBJ2-3
size: NA
V: TRBV24-1
D: NA

CDR3: CASSQDWREAYGYTF
DNA: TGTGCCAGCAGCCAAGATTGGAGGGAGGCCTATGGCTACACCTTC
J: TRBJ1-2
size: few
V: TRBV14
D: NA

CDR3: CASSIGSGGPRGTGELFF
DNA: TGTGCCAGTAGTATAGGTAGCGGGGGACCACGAGGAACCGGGGAGCTGTTTTTT
J: TRBJ2-2
size: NA
V: TRBV19
D: TRBD2

CDR3: CASLRGGAEETQYF
DNA: TGTGCCAGCCTGCGCGGGGGGGCCGAAGAGACCCAGTACTTC
J: TRBJ2-5
size: many
V: TRBV7-2
D: TRBD2

CDR3: CAIMAGLGSGANVLTF
DNA: TGTGCCATCATGGCAGGACTTGGCTCTGGGGCCAACGTCCTGACTTTC
J: TRBJ2-6
size: many
V: TRBV10-3
D: NA